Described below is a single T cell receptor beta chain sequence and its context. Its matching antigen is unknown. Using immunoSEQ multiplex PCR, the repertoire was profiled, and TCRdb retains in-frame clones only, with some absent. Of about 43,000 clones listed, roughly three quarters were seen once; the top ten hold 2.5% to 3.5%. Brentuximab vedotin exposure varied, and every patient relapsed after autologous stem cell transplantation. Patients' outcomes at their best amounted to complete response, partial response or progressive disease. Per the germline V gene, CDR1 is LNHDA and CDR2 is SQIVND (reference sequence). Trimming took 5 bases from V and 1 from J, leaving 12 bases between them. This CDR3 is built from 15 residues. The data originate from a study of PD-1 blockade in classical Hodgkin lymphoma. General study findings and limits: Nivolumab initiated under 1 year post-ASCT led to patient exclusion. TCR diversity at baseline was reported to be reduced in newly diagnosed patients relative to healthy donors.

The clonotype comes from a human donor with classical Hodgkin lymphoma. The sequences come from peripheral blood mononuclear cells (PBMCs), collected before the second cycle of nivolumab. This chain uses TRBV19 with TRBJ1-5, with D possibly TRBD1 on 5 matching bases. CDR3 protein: CASSRGARSNQPQHF. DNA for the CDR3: TGTGCCAGTAGTCGAGGGGCGAGGAGCAATCAGCCCCAGCATTTT.